Here is one TCR beta chain with its context. The data were taken from a study of blood T cell repertoires in COVID-19. Background on the study: Spain, Italy and the United States supplied samples that represented acute and convalescent COVID-19.

Per the authors' pipeline: Amplification of reference gene primers was used by the study to estimate nucleated cell counts. The protocol was immunoSEQ multiplex PCR, while the TCRdb copy is restricted to in-frame clones and leaves out a portion. That table furnishes V, J and clone size, whereas the DNA furnished D and trimming. The table lists approximately 340,000 clones, 80% to 90% of them singletons. V lost 4 bases and J lost 5, with 7 bases in between. Germline CDR1 is SGHTA and CDR2 is FQGNSA. The CDR3 consists of 12 residues. Seattle's cohort entered during active infection and was followed longitudinally.

V usage is TRBV7-2 and J usage is TRBJ2-3, with D unclear. The clonotype comes from a man between 25 and 39 years old with COVID-19, enrolled during active disease. Sequencing used peripheral blood. CDR3 bases: TGTGCCAGCAGCTCGTCTAGAGATACGCAGTATTTT. Translating it yields CASSSSRDTQYF.